Reported below is one T cell receptor beta chain. The sample is drawn from a study of blood T cell repertoires in COVID-19. Using immunoSEQ multiplex PCR, the repertoire was profiled, and TCRdb retains in-frame clones only, with some absent. The table records about 300,000 clones, about nine tenths of them present only once. The germline V gene encodes CDR1 SNHLY and CDR2 FYNNEI. V lost 9 bases to trimming and J lost 0 bases; unmatched junction nucleotides: 7. The CDR3 has 14 amino acids. The V gene is TRBV2, the J gene TRBJ2-7; 8 nucleotides align to TRBD1. This receptor was identified in a woman aged 45 to 65 with COVID-19, enrolled during active disease. The sequencing sample was made of peripheral blood. CDR3 sequence reads: CARGQGRSSYEQYF. The DNA for the CDR3 is TGTGCCAGAGGACAGGGCCGTAGCTCCTACGAGCAGTACTTC.